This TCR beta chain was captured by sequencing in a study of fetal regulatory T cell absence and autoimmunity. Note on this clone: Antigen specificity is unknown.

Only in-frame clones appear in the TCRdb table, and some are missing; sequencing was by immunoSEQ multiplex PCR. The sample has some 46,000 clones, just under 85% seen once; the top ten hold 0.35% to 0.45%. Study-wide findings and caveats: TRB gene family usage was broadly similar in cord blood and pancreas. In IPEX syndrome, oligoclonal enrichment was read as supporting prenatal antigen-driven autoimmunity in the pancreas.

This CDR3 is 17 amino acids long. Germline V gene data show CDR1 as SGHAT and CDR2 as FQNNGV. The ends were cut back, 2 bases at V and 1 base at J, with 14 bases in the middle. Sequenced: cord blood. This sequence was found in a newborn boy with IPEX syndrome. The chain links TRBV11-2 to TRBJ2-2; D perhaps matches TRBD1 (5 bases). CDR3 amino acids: CASSLLFIDRNTGELFF. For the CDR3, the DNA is TGTGCCAGCAGCTTACTCTTTATCGACAGGAACACCGGGGAGCTGTTTTTT.